This section outlines one T cell receptor beta chain sequence together with its context. What it binds is unknown. Enrollment shut out patients with autoimmune disease history or systemic immunosuppression. This sample stems from a study of OX40 agonist ivuxolimab in advanced cancers. Study information: Patients with hepatocellular carcinoma, melanoma, renal cell or head and neck cancer made up the dose-escalation patients. The study, taken as a whole, reports: Among some nonresponders, normalized T-cell clonal expansion was also low. On average, a greater number of expanded clones characterised CD8+ T cells relative to CD4+.

This table comes from immunoSEQ multiplex PCR, and its TCRdb copy is limited to in-frame clones, with some not included. Of tens of thousands of clones listed, approximately 86% are singletons. With 0 bases clipped from V and 7 bases from J, the junction kept 9 bases outside the gene matches. The CDR3 spans 16 residues. The germline V gene has CDR1 SGHRS and CDR2 YFSETQ. The input for sequencing was CD4+ or CD8+ T cells sorted from blood, taken in a trial of the OX40 agonist ivuxolimab. This receptor was identified in an adult with an advanced solid tumor such as melanoma, head and neck, liver or kidney cancer. The chain joins TRBV5-1 to TRBJ1-4, with 7 bases aligning to TRBD1. The CDR3 protein is CASSLAAGQLSEKLFF. In DNA, the CDR3 is TGCGCCAGCAGCTTGGCCGCGGGACAGCTTAGTGAAAAACTGTTTTTT.